The clone carrying this T cell receptor beta chain was observed a few times. The target antigen is unknown. The record originates from a study of beta chain features in type 1 diabetes. CDR3 length: 12 amino acids. V shed 0 bases and J shed 9 bases, with 12 bases lying between them. From germline, CDR1 is SQVTM and CDR2 ANQGSEA. The entirety of the isolated RNA underwent reverse transcription, so expressed TCRB transcripts were sequenced. Read counts averaged approximately 3.6 million for samples of naive, central memory and regulatory T cells. The method was immunoSEQ multiplex PCR; TCRdb's version includes in-frame clones alone and lacks a portion of them. The sample consists of around 500,000 clones, 25% to 35% of them appearing once. Whole-study results and caveats: Patients showed naive, central memory and Treg TCRB repertoires that appeared more similar than those of healthy donors. In every one of the four CD4+ subsets, TCRB CDR3s were moderately but significantly shorter in Type 1 diabetes patients.

Sequencing was carried out using naive CD4+ T cells from blood. The TCR was taken from a man aged 18 to 29 in good health. This chain joins TRBV29-1 and TRBJ2-7, with D hard to call. The CDR3 DNA follows: TGCAGCGTTGAAGATAGTGGAGCTTGGCAGTACTTC. It codes for CSVEDSGAWQYF.